This TCR beta chain was recovered during a study of blood T cell repertoires in COVID-19. Sequencing used immunoSEQ multiplex PCR; TCRdb keeps in-frame clones, though not all of them. Altogether 200,000 to 250,000 clones are present, roughly 85% being singletons, with the ten largest covering more than 2%. V lost 6 bases to trimming and J lost 2 bases, with 11 bases between them. There are 14 residues in the CDR3. Per germline, CDR1 MNHEY and CDR2 SVGEGT. The chain recombines TRBV6-2 or TRBV6-3 with TRBJ1-5; D is ambiguous. The sequenced sample was peripheral blood. The sequence was obtained from a woman in her 70s with COVID-19, enrolled during active disease. The CDR3: CASSLSIGNQPQHF. For the CDR3, the DNA is TGTGCCAGCAGCCTCAGTATCGGCAATCAGCCCCAGCATTTT.